The rows below give T cell receptor beta chains drawn from one sample of a study of T cells in Graves' hyperthyroidism and ophthalmopathy. TCRdb re-derived calls from the multiplex PCR reads in MiXCR, one entry per CDR3 protein. The sample yields around 490,000 distinct CDR3 sequences, 20% seen once. The source material was blood. Receptors originate from a man aged 40-49 years with Graves' ophthalmopathy. Both conserved end residues are part of each CDR3.

V gene: TRBV20-1; J gene: TRBJ2-5; CDR3 protein: CSAGQRQETQYF
V gene: TRBV5-1; J gene: TRBJ1-1; CDR3 protein: CASSLAPRIGGDTEAFF
V gene: TRBV12-5; J gene: TRBJ1-1; CDR3 protein: CASGPGRLDTEAFF
V gene: TRBV12-3/TRBV12-4; J gene: TRBJ1-1; CDR3 protein: CASKPPGQGRNTEAFF
V gene: TRBV10-3; J gene: TRBJ1-6; CDR3 protein: CASRIDTGVNSPLHF
V gene: TRBV20-1; J gene: TRBJ1-2; CDR3 protein: CSARQHEGYTF
V gene: TRBV6-1; J gene: TRBJ1-6; CDR3 protein: CASRTTGGARNSPLHF
V gene: TRBV5-5; J gene: TRBJ1-5; CDR3 protein: CASSLLGSENQPQHF
V gene: TRBV25-1; J gene: TRBJ1-2; CDR3 protein: CASSGDRGRLGYTF
V gene: TRBV15; J gene: TRBJ2-7; CDR3 protein: CASAGDVGGEQYF